This T cell receptor beta chain is from a study of blood T cell repertoires in COVID-19. From germline, CDR1 is LGHDT and CDR2 YNNKEL (reference sequence). The ends lost 1 base at V and 10 bases at J; junction bases unmatched: 13. The CDR3 is 17 amino acids. The protocol was immunoSEQ multiplex PCR, while the TCRdb copy is restricted to in-frame clones and leaves out a portion. The sample contains around 300,000 clones, approximately 88% of which appear only once. The receptor comes from a middle-aged woman who had recovered from COVID-19. The material sequenced was peripheral blood. The V and J genes are TRBV3-1 (or the pseudogene TRBV3-2) and TRBJ2-1; TRBD2 agrees at 10 bases. CDR3 protein: CASSQGISLAGVEEQFF. As DNA, the CDR3 is TGTGCCAGCAGCCAAGGAATCTCGCTAGCGGGAGTGGAAGAGCAGTTCTTC.